This T cell receptor beta chain was sequenced during a study of blood T cells in healthy people across ages. Background on the study: About one barcoded beta molecule per two T cells came from capture by template switching.

Trimming took off 0 bases at V and 1 base at J, with 5 bases between the two ends. Germline V gives CDR1 LNHNV, CDR2 YYDKDF (reference sequence). This CDR3 comprises 14 residues. A sample-barcoded 5' primer and a J-beta primer mix were used in a second PCR of about 7 to 11 cycles. Using its own MiXCR run on the 5' RACE reads, TCRdb lists one record per CDR3 protein. Among about 730,000 distinct CDR3 sequences, around 46% were seen once, and the ten largest hold around 20%. The study recruited healthy Caucasian donors from Russia who were aged roughly 6 to 100. This clonotype was recorded a few times. The chain has TRBV15 and TRBJ2-3, with D uncertain. Sequencing was carried out using blood. The TCR sequence derives from a woman aged 55-69 years in good health. The CDR3 sequence is CATSRDLGTDTQYF. Written as DNA, the CDR3 is TGTGCCACCAGCAGAGATCTGGGCACAGATACGCAGTATTTT.